The TCR beta chain described here comes from a study of blood T cell repertoires in COVID-19 (dated by TCRdb to about 2020). With respect to the entire study: Samples covering the acute and convalescent phases of COVID-19 were provided by collaborators in the United States, Italy and Spain. A de-identified subject ID, COVID-19 status, age in years and sex were almost always included in the sample metadata. The dataset comprised deeply sampled blood TCRbeta repertoires from subjects exposed to, actively infected with, or recovered from COVID-19. HLA class I and class II types, where available, came from metadata supplied by the sample provider rather than from assay-based typing. The samples were drawn from two sources: the first 160 participants of the ongoing ImmuneRACE study, and 950 to 1,500 subjects contributed by 6 global collaborators. The material from the prospective study consisted of cDNA or gDNA derived from T cells, B-cell-depleted T cells, or PBMCs. The repertoires were released in a freely available public database meant as a resource for research on the immune response to SARS-CoV-2. What the work shows at the level of the full study, not this receptor alone: Clinical and demographic metadata were provided uncurated, with the amount varying by source and participant.

With respect to this clone: Its target antigen remains unknown. Base-call qualities are not available, and no considerably larger clone is one nucleotide away.

At one collaborating source in Seattle, patients were enrolled during active infection and were followed longitudinally through the course of disease. Collaborating institutions collected whole blood in K2EDTA tubes following their own protocols. For TCRbeta analysis, collaborator samples were shipped as frozen whole blood, as isolated PBMCs, or as DNA extracted from either sample type. The CDR3 runs 13 residues from the cysteine to the phenylalanine. Of all the DNA, just the CDR3 is kept, 39 bases in frame from base 1. In the germline V gene, CDR1 corresponds to SGHDT and CDR2 to YYEEEE. V loses 2 bases, J loses 6 bases, and the germline ends lie 11 bases apart. TCRbeta CDR3 regions were amplified from genomic DNA by means of the immunoSEQ Assay, a bias-controlled multiplex PCR. The study's own analysis went as follows. Nucleated cell counts per sample were estimated from amplification of reference gene primers within the assay. To quantify the absolute abundance of each unique TCRbeta CDR3 rearrangement, sequence reads were collapsed and filtered. For each sample, productive Simpson clonality was calculated as the square root of Simpson's diversity index over productive rearrangements. TCRdb retrieved this table from immuneACCESS and kept in-frame rearrangements only. Not all clones are present; in checked studies, unresolved V genes account for under half, and no reason is known for the remainder. D and trimming come from the DNA, and the V and J calls and clone size come from that table. For this sample the table gives tens of thousands of clones, of which less than 90% were detected only once. 6% to 6.5% of the sample is in the top ten clones.

The sample comprised peripheral blood. This receptor was taken from a man older than 75 with COVID-19, enrolled during active disease. The chain joins TRBV5-6 to TRBJ1-2; a confident D gene designation cannot be given. The DNA is as follows: TGTGCCAGCAGCTTCCGGCAGGCAGATGGCTACACCTTC. This translates into CASSFRQADGYTF. The variable domain in full, with residues beyond the CDR3 obtained from the reference TRBV5-6 and TRBJ1-2 genes, is DAGVTQSPTHLIKTRGQQVTLRCSPKSGHDTVSWYQQALGQGPQFIFQYYEEEERQRGNFPDRFSGHQFPNYSSELNVNALLLGDSALYLCASSFRQADGYTFGSGTRLTVV.